What follows describes a single T cell receptor (beta chain). Its antigen is unidentified. These data are taken from a study of long-term antiretroviral therapy in people with HIV. Overall study findings and caveats: Controls showed broader CDR3 length ranges than did the HIV repertoires. Relative to transplant donor controls, diversity remained lower despite increasing after ART.

Per the germline V gene, CDR1 is LNHNV and CDR2 is YYDKDF (reference sequence). The CDR3 runs to 15 residues. Trimming took 0 bases from V and 3 from J; bases not matched to a gene: 5. Survey level was the resolution at which the v3.0 immunoSEQ assay ran. Using immunoSEQ multiplex PCR, the repertoire was profiled, and TCRdb retains in-frame clones only, with some absent. The sample has 25,000 to 30,000 clones; 90% are singletons. The sequencing used unsorted PBMCs, collected about 5.5 years after starting antiretroviral therapy. The TCR was taken from a middle-aged woman with HIV. The chain recombines TRBV15 with TRBJ2-7; 7 nucleotides align to TRBD1. The CDR3 reads CATSRETGNYYEQYF. The CDR3 DNA sequence: TGTGCCACCAGCAGAGAGACAGGGAACTACTACGAGCAGTACTTC.